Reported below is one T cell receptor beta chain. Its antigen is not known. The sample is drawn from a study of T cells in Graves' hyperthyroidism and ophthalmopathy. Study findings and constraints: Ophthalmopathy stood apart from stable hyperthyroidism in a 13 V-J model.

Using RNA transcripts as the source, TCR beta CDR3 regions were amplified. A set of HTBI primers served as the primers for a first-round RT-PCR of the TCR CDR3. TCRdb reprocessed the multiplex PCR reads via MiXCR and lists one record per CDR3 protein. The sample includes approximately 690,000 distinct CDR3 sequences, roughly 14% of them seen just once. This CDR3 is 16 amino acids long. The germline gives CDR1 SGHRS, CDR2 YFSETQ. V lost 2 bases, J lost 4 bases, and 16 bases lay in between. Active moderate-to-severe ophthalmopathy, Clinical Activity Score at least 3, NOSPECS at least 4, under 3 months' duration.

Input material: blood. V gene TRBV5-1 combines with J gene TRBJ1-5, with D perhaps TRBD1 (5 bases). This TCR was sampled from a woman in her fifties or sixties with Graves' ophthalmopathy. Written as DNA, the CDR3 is TGCGCCAGCAGCTTTGGTGGCAGGGAGGTTAATCAGCCCCAGCATTTT. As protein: CASSFGGREVNQPQHF. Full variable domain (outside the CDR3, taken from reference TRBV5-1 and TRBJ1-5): KAGVTQTPRYLIKTRGQQVTLSCSPISGHRSVSWYQQTPGQGLQFLFEYFSETQRNKGNFPGRFSGRQFSNSRSEMNVSTLELGDSALYLCASSFGGREVNQPQHFGDGTRLSIL.